This T cell receptor beta chain was identified during a study of T cell responses to AZD1222 COVID-19 vaccine. Germline V lookup: CDR1 MNHEY, CDR2 SMNVEV (reference sequence). This CDR3 comprises 15 residues. V gave up 2 bases and J gave up 14 bases, with 19 bases separating them. Produced via immunoSEQ multiplex PCR; TCRdb's table is partial and in-frame only. Here the sample spans 72,000 or so clones, roughly 87% being singletons. J is TRBJ1-6 and V is TRBV27, with unresolved D. This sample comprised peripheral blood, obtained 28 days after the second AZD1222 dose. The sequence was obtained from an adult who received the AZD1222 COVID-19 vaccine. The CDR3 nucleotides are TGTGCCAGCAGTTTAATTGAGAGTGGTGGCATCACCCTCCACTTT. Translating it yields CASSLIESGGITLHF.